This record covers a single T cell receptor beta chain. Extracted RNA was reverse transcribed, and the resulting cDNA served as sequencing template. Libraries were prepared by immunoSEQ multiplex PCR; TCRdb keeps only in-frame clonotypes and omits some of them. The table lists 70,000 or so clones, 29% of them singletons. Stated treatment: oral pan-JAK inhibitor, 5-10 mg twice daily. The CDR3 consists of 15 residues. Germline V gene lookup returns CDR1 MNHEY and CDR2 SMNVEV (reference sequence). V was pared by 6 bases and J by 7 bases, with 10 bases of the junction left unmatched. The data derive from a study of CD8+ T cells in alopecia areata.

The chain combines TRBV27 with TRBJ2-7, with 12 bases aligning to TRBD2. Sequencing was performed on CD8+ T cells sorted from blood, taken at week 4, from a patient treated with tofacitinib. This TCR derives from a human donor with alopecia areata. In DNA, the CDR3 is TGTGCCAGCAGCCCTTGGACTAGCGGGAACGGTGAGCAGTACTTC. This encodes CASSPWTSGNGEQYF.